These 4 T cell receptor beta chains share one sample of origin, sequenced in a study of T cell changes during pregnancy in multiple sclerosis. Data came from immunoSEQ multiplex PCR; TCRdb stores just in-frame clones and leaves some out. The table records about 49,000 clones, 90% of them present only once. Sequenced material: peripheral blood, taken after pregnancy. Source of these receptors: a female donor in good health, enrolled as a control in a pregnancy study.

CDR3 sequence reads: CTSGSGLSGGELFF. CDR3 DNA: TGCACCAGCGGATCGGGACTAAGTGGGGGGGAGCTGTTTTTT. V and J are TRBV1 and TRBJ2-2; the DNA was not compared with TRBD2, the D call given in the table. TRBV1 is a pseudogene locus. CDR3 length: 14 residues.

The chain recombines TRBV9 with TRBJ2-2; D is undetermined. Germline V gene lookup returns CDR1 SGDLS and CDR2 YYNGEE. This CDR3 spans 13 amino acids. V was cut by 0 bases and J by 7 bases, with 7 bases left in between. CDR3 sequence (DNA): TGTGCCAGCAGCGTAGGAGAGCTCGGGGAGCTGTTTTTT. This translates into CASSVGELGELFF.

J is TRBJ2-2 and V is TRBV7-8; 12 bases fit TRBD2. The germline V gene has CDR1 SGHVS and CDR2 FQNEAQ. Trimming at V came to 3 bases and at J to 7 bases, leaving 6 bases not matched to a gene. There are 16 residues in the CDR3. Here the CDR3 reads CASSFLAGGPHGELFF. Written as DNA, the CDR3 is TGTGCCAGCAGCTTCCTAGCGGGAGGGCCCCACGGGGAGCTGTTTTTT.

The gene calls are TRBV2 and TRBJ2-1; 13 nucleotides agree with TRBD2. CDR3 length: 15 residues. After removal of 6 bases from V and 9 bases from J, the junction contained 8 bases not matched to a gene. From germline, CDR1 is SNHLY and CDR2 FYNNEI. The CDR3 sequence: CASRGLAGLEAEQFF. The CDR3 nucleotides are TGTGCCAGCAGGGGACTAGCGGGATTAGAAGCTGAGCAGTTCTTC.